Included here is one T cell receptor beta chain sequence, with context. No antigen is known for it. The table came from immunoSEQ multiplex PCR; TCRdb's copy has only in-frame clones and leaves some out. The sample records nearly 80,000 clones, approximately 85% being singletons. These data belong to a study of OX40 agonist ivuxolimab in advanced cancers. Study summary: The study reported partial responses in three patients: one hepatocellular carcinoma, two cutaneous melanoma.

This CDR3 is built from 13 residues. The J segment lost 1 base and the V segment lost 6 bases, leaving 3 bases of the junction unmatched. Germline CDR1 and CDR2: SNHLY and FYNNEI. Study-level points and caveats: CD8+ T cells showed, on average, more clonal expansion than CD4+ cells.

This TCR was recovered from an adult with an advanced solid tumor such as melanoma, head and neck, liver or kidney cancer. The sequenced sample was CD4+ or CD8+ T cells sorted from blood, obtained in a trial of the OX40 agonist ivuxolimab. The chain has TRBV2 and TRBJ2-7, with TRBD1 matching 7 bases. CDR3 amino acids: CASRGTVSYEQYF. The CDR3 nucleotides are TGTGCCAGCAGGGGGACAGTTTCCTACGAGCAGTACTTC.